Following are 19 T cell receptor beta chains from one sample sequenced in a study of blood T cell repertoires in COVID-19. The protocol was immunoSEQ multiplex PCR, while the TCRdb copy is restricted to in-frame clones and leaves out a portion. The data show approximately 190,000 clones, with approximately 90% seen just once and roughly 5.6% held by the top ten. The source material was peripheral blood. The receptors shown here come from a woman in her forties who had recovered from COVID-19.

V gene TRBV7-9 combines with J gene TRBJ2-1, with D perhaps TRBD2 (6 bases). V shed 2 bases and J shed 6 bases, with 11 bases lying between them. The CDR3 contains 14 residues. Looked up from germline, CDR1 is SEHNR and CDR2 is FQNEAQ (reference sequence). As DNA, the CDR3 is TGTGCCAGCAGCTTATTTGGAGGGATCAATGAGCAGTTCTTC. Amino acid sequence: CASSLFGGINEQFF.

The chain joins TRBV13 to TRBJ2-1, with D perhaps matching TRBD1 (6 bases). Germline V gene data show CDR1 as PRHDT and CDR2 as FYEKMQ (reference sequence). Trimming left V 0 bases short and J 7 bases short, with 13 bases between. This CDR3 is built from 15 residues. CDR3 protein: CASSLGQQRGNEQFF. The CDR3 DNA follows: TGTGCCAGCAGCTTAGGGCAGCAAAGGGGGAATGAGCAGTTCTTC.

The V gene is TRBV19, the J gene TRBJ2-3; no clear D. Trimming removed 1 base from V and 1 base from J, with 24 bases in between. Per the germline V gene, CDR1 is LNHDA and CDR2 is SQIVND (reference sequence). The CDR3 has 20 amino acids. CDR3 bases: TGTGCCAGTAGTATAGTTTATACCAGCTCGGGTCTTGAACGCACAGATACGCAGTATTTT. Residues: CASSIVYTSSGLERTDTQYF.

The chain carries TRBV6-5 and TRBJ2-1, with D uncertain. V was clipped by 7 bases and J by 0 bases, with 10 bases between them. Germline CDR1 reads MNHEY; CDR2 reads SVGAGI. This CDR3 has 14 residues. The CDR3 reads CASNPASSYNEQFF. CDR3 coding DNA: TGTGCCAGCAATCCCGCTAGCTCCTACAATGAGCAGTTCTTC.

The J gene is TRBJ2-5, the V gene TRBV5-1; no definite D call. V lost 6 bases, J lost 5 bases, and 11 bases lay in between. The CDR3 sequence is 12 residues long. CDR1 SGHRS and CDR2 YFSETQ come from the germline V gene. The chain's CDR3 is CASNSPMETQYF. The CDR3 DNA follows: TGCGCCAGCAACTCACCAATGGAGACCCAGTACTTC.

The J gene is TRBJ2-5, the V gene TRBV6-5; D is uncertain. Germline V lookup: CDR1 MNHEY, CDR2 SVGAGI. The ends were cut back, 7 bases at V and 4 bases at J, with 13 bases in the middle. The CDR3 consists of 13 residues. The CDR3 bases are TGTGCCAGCACCGCTCCCAACGGAGAGACCCAGTACTTC. Translating gives CASTAPNGETQYF.

As DNA, the CDR3 is TGTGCCAGCAGTTTATCCGGACAGGGGAAGTTCTACGAGCAGTACTTC. It encodes CASSLSGQGKFYEQYF. J is TRBJ2-7 and V is TRBV27; 9 positions match TRBD1. Germline trimming cut 0 bases from V and 3 bases from J; bases unmatched to any gene: 6. Per the germline V gene, CDR1 is MNHEY and CDR2 is SMNVEV (reference sequence). This CDR3 has 16 amino acids.

This clone was seen a handful of times. The genes are TRBV7-8 and TRBJ2-2; 7 bases fit TRBD2. In germline, CDR1 is SGHVS, CDR2 FQNEAQ. J lost 0 bases, V lost 5 bases, and 6 bases had no gene match. The CDR3 covers 16 residues. The CDR3 bases are TGTGCCAGCAGCCCCACTAGCGCCGCGAACACCGGGGAGCTGTTTTTT. This codes for CASSPTSAANTGELFF.

The chain couples TRBV27 to TRBJ2-7, with a tentative D call TRBD1 (5 bases). There are 11 residues in the CDR3. In germline, CDR1 is MNHEY, CDR2 SMNVEV (reference sequence). The germline V and J ends were trimmed by 2 bases and 7 bases, with 6 bases remaining between them. The CDR3, as DNA: TGTGCCAGCAGTTTAGGGGCGGAGCAGTACTTC. Translation gives CASSLGAEQYF.

This chain joins TRBV2 and TRBJ1-2; D not certain. Germline V lookup: CDR1 SNHLY, CDR2 FYNNEI. Between the trimmed V and J ends, which lost 4 bases and 2 bases, there was a span of 11 bases. This CDR3 has 14 residues. DNA for the CDR3: TGTGCCAGCAGTGGAGGTGTCGGAAACTATGGCTACACCTTC. Protein: CASSGGVGNYGYTF.

The chain couples TRBV5-1 to TRBJ2-3, with 14 bases matching TRBD2. The germline V gene encodes CDR1 SGHRS and CDR2 YFSETQ. The CDR3 has 16 amino acids. The V and J ends lost 3 bases and 1 base, in that order; junction bases with no gene match: 1. The CDR3 bases are TGCGCCAGCAGCTCGGGACTAGCGGGAGGCACAGATACGCAGTATTTT. It encodes CASSSGLAGGTDTQYF.

The J gene is TRBJ1-1, the V gene TRBV11-3, with D possibly TRBD1 on 5 matching bases. The CDR3 has 12 residues. Trimming left V 3 bases short and J 10 bases short, with 12 bases between. From germline, CDR1 is SGHNT and CDR2 YENEEA. The CDR3 DNA follows: TGTGCCAGCAGCTTTGGCGGGGGAGCAGCTTTCTTT. Its translation is CASSFGGGAAFF.

V and J are TRBV30 and TRBJ2-1; the D gene is possibly TRBD2 (5 bases). Trimming stripped 0 bases from V and 4 bases from J, with 13 bases between. This CDR3 has 15 residues. CDR1 and CDR2 (germline): GTSNPN, SVGIG (reference sequence). CDR3 residues: CAWSVWASRYNEQFF. CDR3 nucleotide sequence: TGTGCCTGGAGTGTATGGGCTAGCAGATACAATGAGCAGTTCTTC.

The chain recombines TRBV3-1 (or the pseudogene TRBV3-2) with TRBJ1-2; D is unclear. The CDR3 is 11 residues long. From germline, CDR1 is LGHDT and CDR2 YNNKEL (reference sequence). V was trimmed by 3 bases and J by 7 bases, leaving 6 bases between them. This CDR3 reads CASSHERGYTF. The CDR3 DNA reads as TGTGCCAGCAGCCACGAGCGTGGCTACACCTTC.

V gene TRBV6-5 combines with J gene TRBJ1-6, with unresolved D. This CDR3 region has 15 residues. Germline assignment: CDR1 MNHEY and CDR2 SVGAGI. The V and J ends lost 2 bases and 7 bases respectively, with 12 bases between them. CDR3 nucleotides: TGTGCCAGCAGTTACGCGGGAAGTGGAAATTCACCCCTCCACTTT. Its protein product is CASSYAGSGNSPLHF.

The rearrangement links TRBV6-5 to TRBJ2-1; 9 bases match TRBD1. There are 14 residues in the CDR3. V shed 4 bases and J 5 bases; nucleotides not matched to a gene: 3. Germline CDR1 is MNHEY and CDR2 is SVGAGI. CDR3 in DNA: TGTGCCAGCAGTTGGGACAGGGTGGACAATGAGCAGTTCTTC. Protein: CASSWDRVDNEQFF.

The chain couples TRBV29-1 to TRBJ1-2; a possible D gene is TRBD1 (5 bases). The length of the CDR3 is 16 residues. Per the germline V gene, CDR1 is SQVTM and CDR2 is ANQGSEA. Deletions cut 6 bases from V and 0 bases from J, with 20 bases between. CDR3 bases: TGCAGCGTGCGGGACTACAGCTACCACTCTAACTATGGCTACACCTTC. Amino acid sequence: CSVRDYSYHSNYGYTF.

The chain combines TRBV21-1 with TRBJ1-2; the table's TRBD1 call for D was not verified on the DNA. TRBV21-1 is a pseudogene locus. There are 15 residues in the CDR3. The CDR3 bases are TGTGCCAGCAGCGACAACCAGGAATTTGCCTATGGCTACACCTTC. Amino acid sequence: CASSDNQEFAYGYTF.

The chain couples TRBV27 to TRBJ2-3; 11 bases line up with TRBD2. CDR1 MNHEY and CDR2 SMNVEV come from the germline V gene (reference sequence). Losses at the gene ends were 5 bases for V and 5 bases for J; bases not matched to a gene: 12. The CDR3 runs 17 residues. CDR3 in DNA: TGTGCCAGCAGTCGCTCGCTACTAGCGGGGGCGGGAGATACGCAGTATTTT. This codes for CASSRSLLAGAGDTQYF.